Listed here are 22 T cell receptor beta chains from one sample, sequenced in a study of T cell repertoires in cytomegalovirus infection. TCRdb re-called the reads with MiXCR, one entry per CDR3 protein. Here the sample spans some 400,000 distinct CDR3 sequences, approximately 30% being singletons. The sample consisted of PBMCs. Receptors originate from a human donor in good health (CMV status not recorded). Some clones in this sample may be carry-over from other donors' samples.

This chain links TRBV5-5 with TRBJ1-3; D ambiguous. The CDR3 runs to 15 residues. V lost 2 bases to trimming and J lost 4 bases, with 13 bases between them. CDR1 SGHKS and CDR2 YYEKEE come from the germline V gene (reference sequence). The CDR3 protein is CASSLGVTGGNTIYF. The CDR3 DNA follows: TGTGCCAGCAGCTTAGGCGTTACGGGAGGAAACACCATATATTTT.

CDR3 nucleotide sequence: TGTGCCAGCAGCCGGGGGCAGGGCGTTCTCGGCACTGAAGCTTTCTTT. Amino acids: CASSRGQGVLGTEAFF. The chain couples TRBV12-3 or TRBV12-4 to TRBJ1-1; D perhaps matches TRBD1 (6 bases). Between the trimmed V and J ends, which lost 6 bases and 4 bases, there was a span of 21 bases. The CDR3 contains 16 residues.

The chain carries TRBV29-1 and TRBJ1-1; D is unresolved. The CDR3 is 13 amino acids. Trimming took 6 bases from V and 2 from J, leaving 13 bases between them. Germline V gene lookup returns CDR1 SQVTM and CDR2 ANQGSEA. The chain's CDR3 is CSVQLTVNTEAFF. For the CDR3, the DNA is TGCAGCGTCCAACTGACCGTTAACACTGAAGCTTTCTTT. Full variable domain (remainder filled in from reference TRBV29-1 and TRBJ1-1): SAVISQKPSRDICQRGTSLTIQCQVDSQVTMMFWYRQQPGQSLTLIATANQGSEATYESGFVIDKFPISRPNLTFSTLTVSNMSPEDSSIYLCSVQLTVNTEAFFGQGTRLTVV.

This clonotype was found once. This rearrangement joins TRBV20-1 to TRBJ2-7; the D is unclear. Germline assignment: CDR1 DFQATT and CDR2 SNEGSKA (reference sequence). Trimming left V 6 bases short and J 2 bases short, with 8 bases between. The CDR3 is made up of 11 amino acids. CDR3 loop: CSANPTYEQYF. CDR3 bases: TGCAGTGCAAACCCCACCTACGAGCAGTACTTC.

As for this clonotype: One junction end does not reproduce the germline sequence, and a read error may be involved. In DNA, the CDR3 is TGTGCCACCAGTAGAGGGCCTGGGGAGACCCAGTACTTC. Residues: CATSRGPGETQYF. The chain links TRBV15 to TRBJ2-5; a possible D gene is TRBD2 (5 bases). CDR1 and CDR2 (germline): LNHNV, YYDKDF (reference sequence). The CDR3 consists of 13 residues.

This clonotype was counted between two and nine times. The chain uses TRBV7-9 and TRBJ2-7; D is possibly TRBD1 or TRBD2 (6 bases each). CDR3 length: 13 amino acids. Germline CDR1 reads SEHNR; CDR2 reads FQNEAQ (reference sequence). The ends were cut back, 4 bases at V and 6 bases at J, with 13 bases in the middle. The CDR3 region is CASSSRLGGEQYF. Written as DNA, the CDR3 is TGTGCCAGCAGCTCGCGACTAGGGGGCGAGCAGTACTTC. Full variable domain (rest looked up from reference TRBV7-9 and TRBJ2-7): DTGVSQNPRHKITKRGQNVTFRCDPISEHNRLYWYRQTLGQGPEFLTYFQNEAQLEKSRLLSDRFSAERPKGSFSTLEIQRTEQGDSAMYLCASSSRLGGEQYFGPGTRLTVT.

The rearrangement uses TRBV6-1 and TRBJ1-1; perhaps TRBD1 as D (5 bases). V shed 8 bases and J shed 5 bases, with 18 bases lying between them. The CDR3 is made up of 14 amino acids. Germline CDR1 reads MNHNS; CDR2 reads SASEGT. The CDR3 DNA sequence: TGTGCCAGCGGCCGTGGCGGCAAGGGGACTGAAGCTTTCTTT. It yields the protein CASGRGGKGTEAFF.

V and J are TRBV4-1 and TRBJ2-5; TRBD2 aligns across 11 bases. This CDR3 has 17 amino acids. Looked up from germline, CDR1 is MGHRA and CDR2 is YSYEKL. With 1 base clipped from V and 0 bases from J, the junction kept 4 bases outside the gene matches. DNA of the CDR3: TGCGCCAGCAGCCAAGGACTAGCGGGGAGATACCAAGAGACCCAGTACTTC. Its translation: CASSQGLAGRYQETQYF.

Notes on this clonotype: An end of the junction does not agree with germline; a read error may underlie this. The V call is TRBV5-5, the J call TRBJ1-1; TRBD1 might be the D (5 bases). The CDR3 has 15 residues. Per germline, CDR1 SGHKS and CDR2 YYEKEE (reference sequence). The CDR3 bases are TGTTCCAGCAGCTTGGCCCCAGGGTTCTCCACTGAATCTTTCTTT. Translation gives CSSSLAPGFSTESFF.

The genes are TRBV19 and TRBJ1-2; maybe TRBD1 (6 bases). Germline V gene sequence: CDR1 LNHDA, CDR2 SQIVND (reference sequence). The CDR3 has 14 amino acids. Between the trimmed V and J ends, which lost 8 bases and 4 bases, there was a span of 17 bases. CDR3 in amino acids: CASAGQLLLYGYTF. CDR3 coding DNA: TGTGCCAGTGCTGGACAGCTACTCCTCTATGGCTACACCTTC.

On this clonotype itself: Being one base from a much bigger clone, this may be a read error. The chain couples TRBV7-2 to TRBJ1-5; the D is unclear. The V gene's germline CDR1 is SGHTA and CDR2 FQGNSA. V was trimmed by 8 bases and J by 5 bases, leaving 13 bases between them. CDR3 length equals 13 residues. CDR3 DNA sequence: TGTGCCAGCTCCTCCACCAATTATCAGCCCCAGCATTTT. Protein: CASSSTNYQPQHF. The variable domain in full, completed from reference TRBV7-2 and TRBJ1-5, reads GAGVSQSPSNKVTEKGKDVELRCDPISGHTALYWYRQSLGQGLEFLIYFQGNSAPDKSGLPSDRFSAERTGGSVSTLTIQRTQQEDSAVYLCASSSTNYQPQHFGDGTRLSIL.

The chain has TRBV24-1 and TRBJ2-3, with TRBD2 identical over 11 bases. There are 16 residues in the CDR3. The trim removed 2 bases at V and 5 bases at J, leaving 5 bases unmatched. Germline V lookup: CDR1 KGHDR, CDR2 SFDVKD. The CDR3 sequence: CATSDSPSGGKDTQYF. The CDR3 bases are TGTGCCACCAGTGATTCCCCTAGCGGGGGGAAAGATACGCAGTATTTT.

This clonotype occurred many times. The rearrangement uses TRBV6-1 and TRBJ1-6, with D maybe TRBD1 (5 bases). There are 17 residues in the CDR3. The germline gives CDR1 MNHNS, CDR2 SASEGT. Trimming left V 4 bases short and J 2 bases short, with 15 bases between. The CDR3 region is CASSGGGMDTYNSPLHF. The DNA of the CDR3 is TGTGCCAGCAGTGGAGGTGGAATGGACACCTATAATTCACCCCTCCACTTT.

As for this clonotype: With a much larger clone just one base away, this may be a read error. V is TRBV7-2 and J is TRBJ2-3; D possibly uses TRBD1 or TRBD2 (6 bases each). There are 19 residues in the CDR3. V gave up 0 bases and J gave up 0 bases, with 19 bases separating them. Germline CDR1 is SGHTA and CDR2 is FQGNSA. The CDR3 sequence is CASSLAPKGGVPSTDTQYF. CDR3 coding DNA: TGTGCCAGCAGCTTAGCACCTAAGGGGGGCGTACCTAGCACAGATACGCAGTATTTT.

This chain uses TRBV7-9 with TRBJ2-5; TRBD2 matches 9 bases. The junction had 3 bases not matched to a gene; V was cut back by 11 bases and J by 2 bases. CDR1 and CDR2 (germline): SEHNR, FQNEAQ (reference sequence). The CDR3 length is 12 residues. The CDR3 reads CAGRGGQETQYF. Written as DNA, the CDR3 is TGTGCCGGGCGGGGGGGACAAGAGACCCAGTACTTC.

The J gene is TRBJ1-6, the V gene TRBV11-1; D is ambiguous. This CDR3 comprises 13 residues. Deletions cut 3 bases from V and 8 bases from J, with 8 bases between. CDR1 is SGHAT, CDR2 FQDESV, per germline (reference sequence). The CDR3 spells CASSFQDHSPLHF. The CDR3 DNA reads TGTGCCAGCAGCTTCCAAGATCATTCACCCCTCCACTTT.

Only one count was recorded for this clonotype. V and J are TRBV9 and TRBJ1-6, with 7 bases aligning to TRBD1. The length of the CDR3 is 14 residues. V shed 4 bases, J shed 5 bases, and the junction held 3 bases outside the gene matches. Germline loops: CDR1 SGDLS, CDR2 YYNGEE. The chain's CDR3 is CASSWDRDNSPLHF. The CDR3 DNA sequence: TGTGCCAGCAGCTGGGACAGAGATAATTCACCCCTCCACTTT.

The genes are TRBV18 and TRBJ1-5, with TRBD1 matching over 8 bases. The CDR3 covers 16 residues. Trimming cost V 4 bases and J 9 bases; bases outside gene matches: 14. Germline CDR1 and CDR2: KGHSH and LQKENI. The CDR3 DNA sequence: TGTGCCAGCTCACGCGACAGGGGCGCCCCCCCCCCGCCCCAGCATTTT. Translated: CASSRDRGAPPPPQHF.

This clonotype was detected ten times or more. This chain uses TRBV7-2 with TRBJ1-2, with no clear D. Per germline, CDR1 SGHTA and CDR2 FQGNSA. The CDR3 loop spans 16 amino acids. V dropped 1 base and J dropped 1 base, with 13 bases sitting between them. The CDR3 DNA reads as TGTGCCAGCAGCTTAGGACGATGGAGCCTTAACTATGGCTACACCTTC. It yields the protein CASSLGRWSLNYGYTF.

V usage is TRBV4-1 and J usage is TRBJ1-2; the D gene is possibly TRBD1 (6 bases). Trimming cost V 5 bases and J 5 bases, with 21 bases left between them. The CDR3 totals 16 residues. Germline-derived CDR1 and CDR2 are MGHRA and YSYEKL. The CDR3 region is CASSFLGTSNPYGYTF. The CDR3 DNA sequence: TGCGCCAGCAGCTTTCTCGGGACATCCAACCCATATGGCTACACCTTC.

The chain couples TRBV5-1 to TRBJ2-3; D is ambiguous. From germline, CDR1 is SGHRS and CDR2 YFSETQ. CDR3 length: 13 residues. The V gene lost 2 bases and the J gene lost 2 bases, with 6 bases spanning the gap. CDR3 nucleotides: TGCGCCAGCAGCTTTGGCCACACAGATACGCAGTATTTT. Translation gives CASSFGHTDTQYF.

In the case of this clonotype: A single base separates this from a much larger clone, so it may be a read error. The gene calls are TRBV6-1 and TRBJ2-7; TRBD1 matches 7 bases. The V gene's germline CDR1 is MNHNS and CDR2 SASEGT. CDR3 length equals 13 residues. Losses at the gene ends were 10 bases for V and 5 bases for J; bases not matched to a gene: 11. As DNA, the CDR3 is TGTGCCACCCTGTTTGGACAGGCCCACGAGCAGTACTTC. Amino acid sequence: CATLFGQAHEQYF.